The source of this T cell receptor (beta chain) is a study of Ad26.COV2.S vaccination and SARS-CoV-2 variants. Study-wide context: By the intramuscular route, Ad26.COV2.S was given once, or twice 56 days apart.

Using immunoSEQ multiplex PCR, the repertoire was profiled, and TCRdb retains in-frame clones only, with some absent. The sample gives about 400,000 clones, 70% to 90% of which show up once; 3.5% to 4% is in the top ten. Treatment in this sample: approximately 18 received Ad26.COV2.S at low or high dose, single or two shots; about 5 received placebo; per-sample allocation not given. Sampling occurred on day 63 after the first vaccine or placebo injection. Expression of Wuhan-strain SARS-CoV-2 spike came from the Ad26 vector that formed the vaccine. Study conclusions and caveats: Placebo recipients trailed vaccine recipients in spike-specific TCR breadth. Post-vaccination spike-specific CD8+ and CD4+ T cell responses reportedly had substantial breadth.

Concerning this clone: Its antigen is unknown.

Specimen: peripheral blood, collected in a trial of Ad26.COV2.S vaccine versus placebo. This clonotype originated in a person aged 18-60 years who received the Ad26.COV2.S COVID-19 vaccine or a placebo.

CDR3 residues: CASSDPNRKKGAEAFF. The CDR3 DNA reads TGTGCCAGCAGCGACCCGAACAGGAAAAAGGGCGCTGAAGCTTTCTTT. This chain joins TRBV2 and TRBJ1-1, with D perhaps matching TRBD1 (5 bases). Trimming removed 6 bases at V and 6 bases at J, with 23 bases between. Germline assignment: CDR1 SNHLY and CDR2 FYNNEI. The CDR3 covers 16 residues. The full variable domain, rest sourced from reference TRBV2 and TRBJ1-1, is EPEVTQTPSHQVTQMGQEVILRCVPISNHLYFYWYRQILGQKVEFLVSFYNNEISEKSEIFDDQFSVERPDGSNFTLKIRSTKLEDSAMYFCASSDPNRKKGAEAFFGQGTRLTVV.